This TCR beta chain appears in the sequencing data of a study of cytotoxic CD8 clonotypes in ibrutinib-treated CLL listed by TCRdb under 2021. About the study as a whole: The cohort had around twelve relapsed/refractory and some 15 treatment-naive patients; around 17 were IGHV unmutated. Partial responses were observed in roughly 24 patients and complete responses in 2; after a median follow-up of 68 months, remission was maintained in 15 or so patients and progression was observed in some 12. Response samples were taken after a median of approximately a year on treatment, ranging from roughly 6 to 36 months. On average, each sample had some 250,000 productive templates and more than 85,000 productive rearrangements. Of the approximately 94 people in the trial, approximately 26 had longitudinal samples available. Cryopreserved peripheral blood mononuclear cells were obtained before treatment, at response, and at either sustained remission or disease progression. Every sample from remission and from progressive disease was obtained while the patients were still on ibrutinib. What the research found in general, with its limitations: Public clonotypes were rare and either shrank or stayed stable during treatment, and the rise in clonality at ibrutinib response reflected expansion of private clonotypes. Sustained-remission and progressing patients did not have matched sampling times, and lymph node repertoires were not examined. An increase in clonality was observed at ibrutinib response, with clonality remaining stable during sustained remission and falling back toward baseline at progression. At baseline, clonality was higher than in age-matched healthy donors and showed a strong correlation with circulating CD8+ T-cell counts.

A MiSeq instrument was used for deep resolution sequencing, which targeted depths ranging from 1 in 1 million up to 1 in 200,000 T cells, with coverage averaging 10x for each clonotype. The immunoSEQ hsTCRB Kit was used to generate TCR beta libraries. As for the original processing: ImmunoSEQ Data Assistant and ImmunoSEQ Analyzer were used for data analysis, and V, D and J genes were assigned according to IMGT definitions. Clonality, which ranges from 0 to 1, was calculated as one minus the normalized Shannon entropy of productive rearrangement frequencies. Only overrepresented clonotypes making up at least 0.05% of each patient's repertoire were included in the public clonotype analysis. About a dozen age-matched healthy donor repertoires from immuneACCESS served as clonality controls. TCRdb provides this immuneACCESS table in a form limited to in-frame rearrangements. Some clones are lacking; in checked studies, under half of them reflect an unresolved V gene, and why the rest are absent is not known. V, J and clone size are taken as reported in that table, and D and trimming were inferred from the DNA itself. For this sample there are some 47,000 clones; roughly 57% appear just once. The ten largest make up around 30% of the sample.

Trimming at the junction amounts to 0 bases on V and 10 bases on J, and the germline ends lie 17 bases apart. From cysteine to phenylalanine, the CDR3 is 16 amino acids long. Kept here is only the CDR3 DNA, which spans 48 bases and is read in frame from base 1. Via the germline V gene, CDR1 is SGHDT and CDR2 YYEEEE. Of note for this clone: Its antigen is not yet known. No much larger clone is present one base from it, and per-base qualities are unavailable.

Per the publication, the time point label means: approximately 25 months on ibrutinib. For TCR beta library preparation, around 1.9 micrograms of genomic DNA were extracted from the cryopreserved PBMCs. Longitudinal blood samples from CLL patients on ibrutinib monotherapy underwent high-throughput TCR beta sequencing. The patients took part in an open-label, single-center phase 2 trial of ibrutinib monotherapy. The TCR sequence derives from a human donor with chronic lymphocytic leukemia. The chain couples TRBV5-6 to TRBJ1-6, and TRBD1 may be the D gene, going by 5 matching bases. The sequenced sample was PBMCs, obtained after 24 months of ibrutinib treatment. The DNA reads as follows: TGTGCCAGCAGCTTGGTTCAGGGTGTAGTAGACTCACCCCTCCACTTT. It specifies CASSLVQGVVDSPLHF.